This passage covers 28 T cell receptor beta chains from one sample sequenced in a study of shared clonotypes between healthy human individuals. This table comes from immunoSEQ multiplex PCR, and its TCRdb copy is limited to in-frame clones, with some not included. The sample consists of 900,000 to 1,200,000 clones, around 78% of them appearing once. The sequenced sample consisted of memory CD4+ T cells from PBMCs. Indicated subset: CD45RA-negative fraction. The receptors derive from a man between 18 and 29 years old in good health. Some clones in this sample may be carry-over from other donors' samples.

Comment on this clone: A much more abundant neighbour one base away suggests this may be a read error. The chain uses TRBV6-6 and TRBJ1-4; D is unclear. This CDR3 is built from 11 residues. Germline CDR1 MNHNY, CDR2 SVGAGI (reference sequence). Between the trimmed V and J ends, which lost 4 bases and 7 bases, there was a span of 4 bases. The CDR3 nucleotides read TGTGCCAGCAGTTCGAGTGAAAAACTGTTTTTT. Translated: CASSSSEKLFF.

This clone has only a few counts. V and J are TRBV27 and TRBJ2-2; no clear D gene. CDR3 length: 16 amino acids. V gave up 0 bases and J gave up 0 bases, with 8 bases separating them. The germline gives CDR1 MNHEY, CDR2 SMNVEV (reference sequence). The CDR3 sequence: CASSLSGDPNTGELFF. The CDR3 DNA follows: TGTGCCAGCAGTTTATCTGGCGACCCGAACACCGGGGAGCTGTTTTTT.

V is TRBV2 and J is TRBJ2-3; D might be TRBD1 (5 bases). The CDR3 loop spans 10 amino acids. V lost 4 bases and J 14 bases, leaving 10 bases between the germline ends. Germline-derived CDR1 and CDR2 are SNHLY and FYNNEI. CDR3 residues: CASSGQTGYF. The CDR3, as DNA: TGTGCCAGCAGTGGACAGACGGGGTATTTT.

V gene TRBV19 combines with J gene TRBJ1-4; possible D gene TRBD1, 6 bases. Germline V gives CDR1 LNHDA, CDR2 SQIVND (reference sequence). CDR3 size: 14 residues. V shed 6 bases and J shed 11 bases, with 19 bases lying between them. CDR3 bases: TGTGCCAGTAGGGAGGACTATGCCCAGGGGAAACTGTTTTTT. Its translation is CASREDYAQGKLFF.

This clone appeared a few times. CDR3 in amino acids: CASRDGTHSNQPQHF. DNA of the CDR3: TGTGCCAGCAGGGACGGAACTCATAGCAATCAGCCCCAGCATTTT. The V gene is TRBV27, the J gene TRBJ1-5; D is unclear. Germline lookup yields CDR1 MNHEY and CDR2 SMNVEV (reference sequence). This CDR3 is 15 amino acids long. The V gene lost 6 bases and the J gene lost 0 bases, with 12 bases spanning the gap.

The chain links TRBV5-6 to TRBJ2-5; 7 nucleotides match TRBD1. CDR3 length: 16 residues. Per germline, CDR1 SGHDT and CDR2 YYEEEE. J gave up 5 bases and V 4 bases, and 14 bases lay outside the gene matches. The CDR3 reads CASSQGPQTGLETQYF. DNA for the CDR3: TGTGCCAGCAGCCAAGGGCCCCAGACAGGGTTGGAGACCCAGTACTTC.

There are many counts of this clone. The chain couples TRBV29-1 to TRBJ2-7; D may correspond to TRBD1 or TRBD2 (5 bases each). CDR3 length equals 13 residues. Trimming stripped 3 bases from V and 0 bases from J, with 9 bases between. Germline lookup yields CDR1 SQVTM and CDR2 ANQGSEA. The CDR3 protein is CSVESGTSYEQYF. DNA for the CDR3: TGCAGCGTTGAGTCCGGGACCTCCTACGAGCAGTACTTC.

V and J are TRBV7-3 and TRBJ2-2; the match to TRBD2 covers 9 bases. The germline V gene encodes CDR1 SGHTA and CDR2 FQGTGA. CDR3 length equals 16 residues. J gave up 4 bases and V 5 bases, and 8 bases lay outside the gene matches. CDR3: CASSRKAGGGTGELFF. Written as DNA, the CDR3 is TGTGCCAGCAGCCGAAAAGCGGGGGGTGGCACCGGGGAGCTGTTTTTT.

J is TRBJ2-2 and V is TRBV28, with D perhaps matching TRBD2 (6 bases). Germline V gene lookup returns CDR1 MDHEN and CDR2 SYDVKM. There are 16 residues in the CDR3. V dropped 2 bases and J dropped 1 base, with 11 bases sitting between them. The CDR3 protein is CASSLSAGLNTGELFF. CDR3 bases: TGTGCCAGCAGTTTAAGCGCGGGGTTGAACACCGGGGAGCTGTTTTTT.

The chain carries TRBV7-6 and TRBJ2-5; 7 nucleotides agree with TRBD2. J was trimmed by 1 base and V by 5 bases; bases with no gene match: 4. The CDR3 consists of 14 residues. Germline V gives CDR1 SGHVS, CDR2 FNYEAQ. The CDR3 loop is CASSVGTIQETQYF. CDR3 in DNA: TGTGCCAGCAGCGTCGGGACTATCCAAGAGACCCAGTACTTC. Full variable domain (outside the CDR3, taken from reference TRBV7-6 and TRBJ2-5): GAGVSQSPRYKVTKRGQDVALRCDPISGHVSLYWYRQALGQGPEFLTYFNYEAQQDKSGLPNDRFSAERPEGSISTLTIQRTEQRDSAMYRCASSVGTIQETQYFGPGTRLLVL.

Turning to this clone: This may stem from a read error, because a much larger clone lies one nucleotide away. The V and J genes are TRBV5-1 and TRBJ2-2, with no clear D. Germline assignment: CDR1 SGHRS and CDR2 YFSETQ. The CDR3 has 13 amino acids. The ends were cut back, 0 bases at V and 5 bases at J, with 5 bases in the middle. CDR3 region: CASSLVGTGELFF. CDR3 nucleotides: TGCGCCAGCAGCTTGGTCGGGACCGGGGAGCTGTTTTTT.

This clone was recorded a few times. The rearrangement links TRBV28 to TRBJ1-1; no firm D call. V was pared by 8 bases and J by 4 bases, with 17 bases between. Germline CDR1 is MDHEN and CDR2 is SYDVKM. This CDR3 is 14 amino acids long. CDR3 bases: TGTGCCAGCGAGTCCCCGGGATCGGGCACTGAAGCTTTCTTT. Protein product: CASESPGSGTEAFF.

The V gene is TRBV6-1, the J gene TRBJ2-5; D is ambiguous. From germline, CDR1 is MNHNS and CDR2 SASEGT. CDR3 length: 12 residues. V shed 7 bases and J shed 0 bases, with 6 bases lying between them. DNA for the CDR3: TGTGCCAGCACTTGGTACCAAGAGACCCAGTACTTC. Protein product: CASTWYQETQYF.

The chain recombines TRBV10-3 with TRBJ1-1; 8 nucleotides agree with TRBD1. The germline V gene encodes CDR1 ENHRY and CDR2 SYGVKD. The CDR3 spans 16 residues. The junction had 12 bases not matched to a gene; V was cut back by 9 bases and J by 0 bases. CDR3 protein: CAIPAQGENMNTEAFF. In nucleotides, the CDR3 is TGTGCCATACCAGCACAGGGGGAGAACATGAACACTGAAGCTTTCTTT.

J is TRBJ2-7 and V is TRBV5-5; weak D call: TRBD1 (6 bases). The germline V gene has CDR1 SGHKS and CDR2 YYEKEE (reference sequence). V gave up 2 bases and J gave up 3 bases, with 12 bases separating them. The CDR3 sequence is 14 residues long. The CDR3 DNA is TGTGCCAGCAGCTTACAGGGTGGTTTCTACGAGCAGTACTTC. It yields the protein CASSLQGGFYEQYF.

This sequence joins TRBV11-2 and TRBJ1-1; D ambiguous. V was cut by 4 bases and J by 9 bases, with 15 bases left in between. Germline V lookup: CDR1 SGHAT, CDR2 FQNNGV. The CDR3 has 13 residues. CDR3 region: CASSSPDNTQAFF. The CDR3 DNA reads as TGTGCCAGCAGCTCGCCTGACAATACCCAAGCTTTCTTT.

This chain uses TRBV28 with TRBJ1-5; 7 bases are shared with TRBD1. The ends lost 1 base at V and 5 bases at J; junction bases unmatched: 5. In germline, CDR1 is MDHEN, CDR2 SYDVKM. The CDR3 sequence is 15 residues long. The CDR3 region is CASSLLGGGDQPQHF. The CDR3 DNA is TGTGCCAGCAGTTTATTAGGGGGCGGCGATCAGCCCCAGCATTTT.

V and J are TRBV6-1 and TRBJ2-7, with 7 bases matching TRBD2. Germline V gene data show CDR1 as MNHNS and CDR2 as SASEGT. This CDR3 has 14 residues. J was trimmed by 1 base and V by 6 bases; bases with no gene match: 6. The CDR3 reads CASRSGLSSYEQYF. CDR3 bases: TGTGCCAGCAGATCGGGACTATCTTCCTACGAGCAGTACTTC.

The chain uses TRBV28 and TRBJ1-1; D unclear. Trimming took off 3 bases at V and 2 bases at J, with 13 bases between the two ends. Germline CDR1 MDHEN, CDR2 SYDVKM. The CDR3 is made up of 15 amino acids. The CDR3 loop reads CASSFHGTSNTEAFF. The CDR3 bases are TGTGCCAGCAGTTTCCACGGCACATCTAACACTGAAGCTTTCTTT.

V gene TRBV7-3 combines with J gene TRBJ2-5; D remains ambiguous. From germline, CDR1 is SGHTA and CDR2 FQGTGA. V was clipped by 5 bases and J by 3 bases, with 10 bases between them. There are 13 residues in the CDR3. CDR3 amino acids: CASSRHREETQYF. The CDR3 DNA reads TGTGCCAGCAGCAGACACAGAGAAGAGACCCAGTACTTC.

This chain connects TRBV5-1 to TRBJ1-4; TRBD1 matches at 8 bases. CDR3 length: 15 amino acids. CDR1 is SGHRS and CDR2 is YFSETQ in the germline V gene. V was pared by 3 bases and J by 4 bases, with 5 bases of the junction left unmatched. The DNA of the CDR3 is TGCGCCAGCAGCTCACAGGGGGGCGATAATGAAAAACTGTTTTTT. Residues: CASSSQGGDNEKLFF.

Regarding this clone: A far larger clone differs by one base, so this is likely a read error. This CDR3 is also generated by other DNA sequences in the sample. The CDR3 reads CAWSVLRARGEKLFF. In nucleotides, the CDR3 is TGTGCCTGGAGTGTACTCAGGGCGAGGGGCGAAAAGCTGTTTTTT. The chain carries TRBV30 and TRBJ1-4; D perhaps matches TRBD1 (5 bases). This CDR3 contains 15 residues. Germline V gene lookup returns CDR1 GTSNPN and CDR2 SVGIG (reference sequence).

The rearrangement joins TRBV29-1 to TRBJ2-5, with D possibly being TRBD1 (8 bases). Looked up from germline, CDR1 is SQVTM and CDR2 is ANQGSEA. CDR3 length equals 14 residues. Deletions cut 4 bases from V and 5 bases from J, with 17 bases between. CDR3 DNA sequence: TGCAGCGTTGGACAGGGGAGGGGTGGGGAGACCCAGTACTTC. Translating gives CSVGQGRGGETQYF.

This chain joins TRBV6-5 and TRBJ2-7, with TRBD2 matching over 7 bases. CDR1 is MNHEY, CDR2 SVGAGI, per germline. The CDR3 runs 16 residues. Trimming cost V 2 bases and J 4 bases; bases outside gene matches: 11. CDR3 DNA: TGTGCCAGCAGTTACGGGGGAGGGCAGTCTTCGTACGAGCAGTACTTC. It is translated as CASSYGGGQSSYEQYF.

The V gene is TRBV5-1, the J gene TRBJ1-2; D might be TRBD1 (5 bases). The CDR3 runs to 13 residues. Germline CDR1 SGHRS, CDR2 YFSETQ. V was clipped by 4 bases and J by 4 bases, with 11 bases between them. The CDR3: CASSPRGVYGYTF. The CDR3 DNA is TGCGCCAGCAGCCCCCGGGGGGTCTATGGCTACACCTTC. Drawing the rest from reference TRBV5-1 and TRBJ1-2, the complete variable domain is KAGVTQTPRYLIKTRGQQVTLSCSPISGHRSVSWYQQTPGQGLQFLFEYFSETQRNKGNFPGRFSGRQFSNSRSEMNVSTLELGDSALYLCASSPRGVYGYTFGSGTRLTVV.

The chain employs TRBV4-3 and TRBJ1-4; D gene ambiguous. This CDR3 contains 15 residues. V lost 0 bases to trimming and J lost 4 bases, with 9 bases between them. In germline, CDR1 is LGHNA, CDR2 YSLEER. The CDR3 region is CASSQDKRYNEKLFF. The DNA for the CDR3 is TGCGCCAGCAGCCAAGATAAACGGTATAATGAAAAACTGTTTTTT.

The genes are TRBV5-6 and TRBJ2-3; D remains ambiguous. The ends were cut back, 0 bases at V and 3 bases at J, with 11 bases in the middle. Germline CDR1 and CDR2: SGHDT and YYEEEE. The CDR3 is made up of 15 amino acids. In DNA form, the CDR3 reads TGTGCCAGCAGCTTGGGACCCGCGTTGACAGATACGCAGTATTTT. This gives the protein CASSLGPALTDTQYF.

The CDR3 coding sequence is TGCAGCACCTCCCGACAGGGTGGGAACACCGGGGAGCTGTTTTTT. Translation: CSTSRQGGNTGELFF. V and J are TRBV29-1 and TRBJ2-2, with 7 bases matching TRBD1. This CDR3 has 15 residues. Germline V gene data show CDR1 as SQVTM and CDR2 as ANQGSEA. V trimming: 8 bases; J trimming: 1 base; junction bases outside the gene matches: 10.